This T cell receptor beta chain was identified during a study of T cells in Graves' hyperthyroidism and ophthalmopathy. The TCR beta CDR3 regions underwent amplification using RNA transcripts as the source. Initially, a first-round RT-PCR of the TCR CDR3 employed the HTBI primer set. MiXCR, applied by TCRdb to the multiplex PCR reads, yields one record per CDR3 protein. The sample has roughly 500,000 distinct CDR3 sequences; over 35% are singletons. General study points: Ophthalmopathy was model-predicted a median about 6 months pre-onset.

Note on this clonotype: What it binds is not known. The germline gene is not matched at one end of the junction; a read error may be the cause.

The sequence derives from an adult woman with Graves' disease, either hyperthyroidism or ophthalmopathy (not recorded which). Sequencing was performed on peripheral blood or thyroid tissue (not recorded which).

The CDR3 region has the DNA TGTGCCGGCAGCTCTGGGGGGGTATCTGGCTACACCTTC. Its protein is CAGSSGGVSGYTF. The chain uses TRBV14 and TRBJ1-2, with TRBD1 as a possible D gene (5 bases). In germline, CDR1 is SGHDN, CDR2 FVKESK. The CDR3 runs to 13 residues.